The rows below give T cell receptor beta chains drawn from one sample of a study of post-analysis software for immune sequencing data. TCRdb re-analysed the PCR reads in MiXCR, keeping a single row per CDR3 protein. Of about 820,000 distinct CDR3 sequences listed, roughly 58% are singletons. Sequencing used blood. The receptor source for this set is a girl aged 5 to 17 with multiple sclerosis. CDR3s include the opening cysteine and the closing phenylalanine or tryptophan. Fields, in order: V gene, J gene, clone size, D gene, CDR3 protein, CDR3 DNA. D genes are given only for firm matches. Clone size appears in some rows only: once, few, many, or a class for an expanded clone.

>TRBV25-1|TRBJ2-1|NA|NA
CASSGTRGDHNEQFF
TGTGCCAGCAGTGGGACAAGGGGGGATCACAATGAGCAGTTCTTC
>TRBV4-1|TRBJ1-1|once|NA
CASSHPGSGFTEAFF
TGCGCCAGCAGCCACCCTGGGTCCGGATTCACTGAAGCTTTCTTT
>TRBV6-5|TRBJ2-1|NA|NA
CASSYPGVGVFF
TGTGCCAGCAGTTACCCGGGGGTCGGGGTGTTCTTC
>TRBV21-1|TRBJ1-4|once|NA
CASILRTGRNEKLFF
TGTGCCAGCATCCTCAGGACGGGGAGGAATGAAAAACTGTTTTTT
>TRBV7-2|TRBJ2-5|NA|TRBD2
CASSFHMGGGGPETQYF
TGTGCCAGCAGCTTCCATATGGGCGGCGGGGGGCCGGAGACCCAGTACTTC
>TRBV29-1|TRBJ2-7|NA|TRBD2
CSAGTSRYEQYF
TGCAGCGCTGGGACTAGCAGGTACGAGCAGTACTTC
>TRBV20-1|TRBJ1-1|NA|NA
CSAGLNTEAFF
TGCAGTGCCGGCTTGAACACTGAAGCTTTCTTT
>TRBV11-2|TRBJ2-7|few|TRBD2
CASRALAGALGALYEQYF
TGTGCCAGCAGAGCACTAGCGGGAGCCCTTGGAGCTCTCTACGAGCAGTACTTC
>TRBV5-1|TRBJ2-1|NA|NA
CASSLPGRRSSYNEQFF
TGCGCCAGCAGCTTACCGGGACGCCGGAGCTCCTACAATGAGCAGTTCTTC
>TRBV12-3/TRBV12-4|TRBJ2-7|few|TRBD2
CASSRGLAGTYEQYF
TGTGCCAGCAGTCGTGGACTAGCGGGAACCTACGAGCAGTACTTC